This TCR beta chain was captured in a study of T cell clones after liver transplantation. Study-wide background: Three of eight recipients were HCV-positive; others had non-autoimmune, non-viral indications.

Clones were sequenced by immunoSEQ multiplex PCR, and TCRdb holds only the in-frame ones, with some missing. This table holds tens of thousands of clones, over 85% found once. The CDR3 is made up of 15 amino acids. Trimming removed 3 bases at V and 4 bases at J, with 16 bases between. Germline-derived CDR1 and CDR2 are LNHNV and YYDKDF (reference sequence). Sequencing was performed on CD4+ T cells from blood, taken before liver transplant. V and J are TRBV15 and TRBJ2-7; no reliable D call. The TCR comes from a human donor who received a liver transplant. CDR3 nucleotide sequence: TGTGCCACCAGCAGGGAGTCTTCCCCTTTTTACGAGCAGTACTTC. It yields the protein CATSRESSPFYEQYF.